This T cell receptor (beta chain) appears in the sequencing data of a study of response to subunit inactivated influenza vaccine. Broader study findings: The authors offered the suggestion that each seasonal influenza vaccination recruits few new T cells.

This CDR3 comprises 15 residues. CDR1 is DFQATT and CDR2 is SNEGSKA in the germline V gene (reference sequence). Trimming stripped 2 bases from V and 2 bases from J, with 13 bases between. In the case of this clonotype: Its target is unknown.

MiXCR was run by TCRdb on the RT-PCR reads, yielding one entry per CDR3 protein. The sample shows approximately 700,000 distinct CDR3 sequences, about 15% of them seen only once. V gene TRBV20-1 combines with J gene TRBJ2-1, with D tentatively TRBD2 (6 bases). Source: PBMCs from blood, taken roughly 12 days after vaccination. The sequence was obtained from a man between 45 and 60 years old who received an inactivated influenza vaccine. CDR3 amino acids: CSARRRTSPYNEQFF. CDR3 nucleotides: TGCAGTGCTAGACGGCGAACTAGCCCCTACAATGAGCAGTTCTTC.